What follows is one T cell receptor beta chain and its context. This record belongs to a study of blood T cell repertoires in COVID-19. Study information: Sites across the United States, Italy and Spain contributed samples from acute and convalescent COVID-19. Sources were T cells, B-cell-depleted T cells, or PBMCs; the material itself was cDNA or gDNA.

In the source study's methods: Reference gene primer amplification gave estimated nucleated cell counts. Generated by immunoSEQ multiplex PCR, the TCRdb table keeps only in-frame clones and is missing some. That table is the source of V, J and clone size, and D and trimming were worked out from the DNA. The sample records over 200,000 clones, 85% to 90% being singletons. V was shortened by 1 base and J by 3 bases, with 13 bases between the two germline ends. The CDR3 loop spans 15 amino acids. From germline, CDR1 is LNHNV and CDR2 YYDKDF (reference sequence). A Seattle source enrolled patients during active infection and followed them longitudinally.

Sequencing was performed on peripheral blood. The sequence was collected from a man younger than 45 with COVID-19, enrolled during active disease. The chain employs TRBV15 and TRBJ2-7; possibly TRBD1 for D (6 bases). CDR3 loop: CATSRVATGRYEQYF. For the CDR3, the DNA is TGTGCCACCAGCAGAGTGGCTACAGGGCGCTACGAGCAGTACTTC.